This T cell receptor beta chain comes out of a study of T cell changes during pregnancy in multiple sclerosis. Germline loops: CDR1 MDHEN, CDR2 SYDVKM. This CDR3 is built from 15 residues. The V and J ends lost 2 bases and 6 bases respectively, with 14 bases between them. Sequencing was performed with immunoSEQ multiplex PCR; in TCRdb, only in-frame clones are kept and a portion is missing. This table holds tens of thousands of clones, approximately 90% found once. The source is a female donor with multiple sclerosis, enrolled in a pregnancy study. This specimen consisted of peripheral blood, obtained before pregnancy. J is TRBJ1-5 and V is TRBV28; tentatively, D is TRBD1 (5 bases). The CDR3 sequence: CASSLVGGSRQPQHF. The CDR3 region has the DNA TGTGCCAGCAGTTTAGTCGGGGGGTCACGTCAGCCCCAGCATTTT.